Listed below are T cell receptor beta chains from one sample, sequenced in a study of naive and memory T cell subsets. Via MiXCR, TCRdb re-called the UMI-ligation and nested PCR reads, giving one row per CDR3 protein. The data contain over 65,000 distinct CDR3 sequences, 9% of them singletons. Sequencing was carried out using naive CD8+ T cells from blood. These receptors all stem from a human donor in good health. The CDR3 runs from the conserved cysteine through the conserved F or W. Each record gives: V gene, J gene, clone size, CDR3 length, D gene, CDR3 protein, CDR3 DNA. A D gene is named only where the DNA matches it firmly. Clone sizes are given selectively: once, few, many, or a class where the clone is expanded.

TRBV29-1	TRBJ2-7	-	13	TRBD2	CSVETGGGYEQYF	TGCAGCGTTGAAACCGGCGGGGGCTACGAGCAGTACTTC
TRBV20-1	TRBJ2-7	many	14	-	CSVPPPDSSYEQYF	TGCAGTGTCCCCCCCCCTGATAGCTCCTACGAGCAGTACTTC
TRBV12-3/TRBV12-4	TRBJ2-1	-	17	TRBD1	CASSPLDPGQGVNEQFF	TGTGCCAGCAGCCCACTCGATCCGGGACAGGGAGTAAATGAGCAGTTCTTC
TRBV7-9	TRBJ1-3	few	12	TRBD1	CASGDRVDTIYF	TGTGCCAGCGGGGACAGGGTAGACACCATATATTTT
TRBV6-2/TRBV6-3	TRBJ2-7	many	15	-	CASSYFMGSGDEQYF	TGTGCCAGCAGTTACTTTATGGGTTCCGGCGACGAGCAGTACTTC
TRBV20-1	TRBJ2-7	few	15	-	CSARDSHRAAYEQYF	TGCAGTGCTAGAGATAGCCACAGGGCCGCGTACGAGCAGTACTTC
TRBV12-3/TRBV12-4	TRBJ2-1	-	14	-	CASSFPGPGDEQFF	TGTGCCAGCAGTTTTCCGGGCCCTGGCGATGAGCAGTTCTTC
TRBV2	TRBJ2-3	few	15	TRBD2	CASAIGTSGTDTQYF	TGTGCCAGCGCTATAGGGACTAGCGGCACAGATACGCAGTATTTT
TRBV6-6	TRBJ2-5	-	13	TRBD2	CASSKTSIETQYF	TGTGCCAGCAGTAAGACTAGCATAGAGACCCAGTACTTC
TRBV29-1	TRBJ2-2	many	13	-	CSVESDLTGELFF	TGCAGCGTTGAATCGGATCTCACCGGGGAGCTGTTTTTT
TRBV15	TRBJ1-4	-	14	-	CATSRDRTNEKLFF	TGTGCCACCAGCAGAGATCGAACTAATGAAAAACTGTTTTTT
TRBV4-1	TRBJ2-7	many	15	TRBD1	CASSPTWTGNYEQYF	TGCGCCAGCAGCCCAACCTGGACAGGGAACTACGAGCAGTACTTC
TRBV29-1	TRBJ2-3	many	15	TRBD2	CSVTRAGKITDTQYF	TGCAGCGTTACCAGAGCGGGAAAAATTACAGATACGCAGTATTTT
TRBV5-1	TRBJ2-1	few	13	-	CASSLVGGHEQFF	TGCGCCAGCAGCTTGGTAGGGGGACATGAGCAGTTCTTC
TRBV7-9	TRBJ2-1	-	15	-	CASTLEESCYNEQFF	TGTGCCAGCACCTTAGAGGAGAGCTGTTACAATGAGCAGTTCTTC
TRBV11-2	TRBJ2-7	many	16	TRBD2	CASSLAPGTTSDEQYF	TGTGCCAGCAGCTTAGCCCCCGGGACTACCTCTGACGAGCAGTACTTC
TRBV27	TRBJ2-1	few	14	TRBD1	CASSWGQEYNEQFF	TGTGCCAGCAGTTGGGGACAGGAATACAATGAGCAGTTCTTC
TRBV6-6	TRBJ2-5	-	11	-	CASTGGETQYF	TGTGCCAGCACTGGGGGAGAGACCCAGTACTTC
TRBV7-9	TRBJ2-7	-	12	-	CASSPKSYEQYF	TGTGCCAGCAGCCCAAAGAGCTACGAGCAGTACTTC
TRBV5-5	TRBJ1-4	many	16	-	CASSSYTGPTNEKLFF	TGTGCCAGCAGCTCTTATACAGGGCCAACTAATGAAAAACTGTTTTTT
TRBV7-9	TRBJ2-1	many	15	TRBD2	CASSPGTTLYNEQFF	TGTGCCAGCAGCCCAGGGACTACACTTTACAATGAGCAGTTCTTC
TRBV28	TRBJ2-6	-	16	-	CASSFSGLSGANVLTF	TGTGCCAGCAGTTTTTCGGGCCTCTCTGGGGCCAACGTCCTGACTTTC
TRBV7-9	TRBJ2-7	many	15	-	CASSEDTRSSYEQYF	TGTGCCAGCAGCGAAGATACTAGATCTTCCTACGAGCAGTACTTC
TRBV20-1	TRBJ2-1	-	20	TRBD2	CSARLWEAVERGGSYNEQFF	TGCAGTGCTAGATTGTGGGAAGCTGTGGAGCGGGGAGGCTCCTACAATGAGCAGTTCTTC
TRBV5-6	TRBJ2-1	-	16	-	CASSLRRGPNYNEQFF	TGTGCCAGCAGCTTGCGTAGGGGCCCCAACTACAATGAGCAGTTCTTC
TRBV7-2	TRBJ2-2	few	16	TRBD2	CASSVSGSVYTGELFF	TGTGCCAGCAGCGTTAGCGGGAGTGTTTACACCGGGGAGCTGTTTTTT
TRBV7-9	TRBJ2-7	many	14	-	CASSPPGPSYEQYF	TGTGCCAGCAGCCCCCCCGGACCCTCCTACGAGCAGTACTTC
TRBV27	TRBJ2-3	many	13	TRBD2	CASMGAGVDTQYF	TGTGCCAGCATGGGTGCGGGGGTAGATACGCAGTATTTT
TRBV7-9	TRBJ2-5	many	15	TRBD2	CASSALAGVQETQYF	TGTGCCAGCAGCGCCCTAGCGGGAGTCCAAGAGACCCAGTACTTC
TRBV27	TRBJ2-7	few	15	-	CASSLSAGTHYEQYF	TGTGCCAGCAGTTTGTCAGCCGGGACTCACTACGAGCAGTACTTC
TRBV3-1	TRBJ2-7	few	9	-	CANSYEQYF	TGTGCCAACTCCTACGAGCAGTACTTC
TRBV4-3	TRBJ1-1	few	15	-	CASSPYPITNTEAFF	TGCGCCAGCAGCCCATATCCCATTACGAACACTGAAGCTTTCTTT
TRBV29-1	TRBJ2-7	many	14	TRBD1	CSVETGTGTYEQYF	TGCAGCGTGGAGACAGGGACGGGAACCTACGAGCAGTACTTC
TRBV28	TRBJ2-1	few	14	-	CASSSAGTHNEQFF	TGTGCCAGCAGTTCCGCCGGGACTCACAATGAGCAGTTCTTC
TRBV10-3	TRBJ2-1	few	14	-	CATDTSRGYNEQFF	TGTGCCACCGACACATCGAGAGGCTACAATGAGCAGTTCTTC
TRBV12-3/TRBV12-4	TRBJ2-5	many	14	-	CASSFLGGFETQYF	TGTGCCAGCAGTTTCTTAGGAGGGTTCGAGACCCAGTACTTC